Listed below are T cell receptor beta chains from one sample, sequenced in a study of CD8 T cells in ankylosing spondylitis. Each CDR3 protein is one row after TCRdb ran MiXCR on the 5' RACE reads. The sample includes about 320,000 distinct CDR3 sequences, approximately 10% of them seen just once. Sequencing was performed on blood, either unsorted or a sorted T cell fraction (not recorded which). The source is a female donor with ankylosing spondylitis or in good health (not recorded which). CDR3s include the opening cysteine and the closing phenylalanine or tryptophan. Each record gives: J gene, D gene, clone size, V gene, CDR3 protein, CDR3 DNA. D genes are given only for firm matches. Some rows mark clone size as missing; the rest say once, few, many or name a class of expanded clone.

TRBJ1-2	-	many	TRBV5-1	CASSLGGATSREGYTF	TGCGCCAGCAGCTTGGGTGGGGCCACCTCGAGAGAAGGCTACACCTTC
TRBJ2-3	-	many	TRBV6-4	CASSDGGDTDTQYF	TGTGCCAGCAGTGACGGGGGTGATACAGATACGCAGTATTTT
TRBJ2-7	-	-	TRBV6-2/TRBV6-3	CASSSGFEQYF	TGTGCCAGCAGTTCAGGGTTCGAGCAGTACTTC
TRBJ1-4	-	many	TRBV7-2	CASSFGQGKLFF	TGTGCCAGCAGCTTTGGGCAGGGAAAACTGTTTTTT
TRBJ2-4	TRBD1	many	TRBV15	CATSSPTGQAHRKNIQYF	TGTGCCACCAGCAGTCCAACTGGACAGGCCCACCGTAAAAACATTCAGTACTTC
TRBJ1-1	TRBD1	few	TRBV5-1	CASSSGTGHEAFF	TGCGCCAGCAGCTCCGGGACAGGGCATGAAGCTTTCTTT
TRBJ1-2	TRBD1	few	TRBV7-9	CASSLDPGQGDYGYTF	TGTGCCAGCAGCTTAGATCCGGGACAGGGTGACTATGGCTACACCTTC
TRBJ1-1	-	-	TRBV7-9	CASSAQGSTEAFF	TGTGCCAGCAGCGCACAGGGATCAACTGAAGCTTTCTTT
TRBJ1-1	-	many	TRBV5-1	CASSLDTTKTEAFF	TGCGCCAGCAGCCTGGACACAACGAAGACTGAAGCTTTCTTT
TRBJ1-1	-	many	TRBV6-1	CASSETVQGTEAFF	TGTGCCAGCAGTGAAACCGTCCAAGGCACTGAAGCTTTCTTT
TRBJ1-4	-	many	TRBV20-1	CSARDRVASQEKLFF	TGCAGTGCTAGAGATCGGGTGGCCTCGCAGGAAAAACTGTTTTTT
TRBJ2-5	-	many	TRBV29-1	CSVEPGRGREETQYF	TGCAGCGTTGAACCCGGCAGGGGAAGGGAAGAGACCCAGTACTTC
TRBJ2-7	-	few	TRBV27	CASSLVQGGTYEQYF	TGTGCCAGCAGTTTGGTCCAGGGAGGTACCTACGAGCAGTACTTC
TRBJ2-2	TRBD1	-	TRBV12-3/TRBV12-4	CASRLYRGDTGELFF	TGTGCCAGCAGGCTGTACAGGGGGGACACCGGGGAGCTGTTTTTT
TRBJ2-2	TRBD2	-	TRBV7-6	CASSPLAGVMYTGELFF	TGTGCCAGCAGCCCACTAGCGGGAGTGATGTACACCGGGGAGCTGTTTTTT
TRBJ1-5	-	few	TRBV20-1	CSATRQNSNQPQHF	TGCAGTGCTACTAGGCAGAATAGCAATCAGCCCCAGCATTTT
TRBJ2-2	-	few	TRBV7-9	CAELSRANTGELFF	TGTGCCGAGCTCAGTAGGGCGAACACCGGGGAGCTGTTTTTT
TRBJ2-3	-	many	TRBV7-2	CASSLDSGSDTQYF	TGTGCCAGCAGCTTAGATTCAGGGTCGGATACGCAGTATTTT
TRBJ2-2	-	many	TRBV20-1	CSASTNTGELFF	TGCAGTGCTAGTACGAACACCGGGGAGCTGTTTTTT
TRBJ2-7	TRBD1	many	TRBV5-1	CASSRTGTGDVEQYF	TGCGCCAGCAGCCGCACCGGGACAGGGGATGTGGAGCAGTACTTC
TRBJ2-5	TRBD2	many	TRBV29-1	CSVLIAGGEWETQYF	TGCAGCGTGCTCATAGCGGGAGGCGAATGGGAGACCCAGTACTTC
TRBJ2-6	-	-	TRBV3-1	CASSRRRVGSGANVLTF	TGTGCCAGCAGCCGTCGGCGTGTTGGGTCTGGGGCCAACGTCCTGACTTTC
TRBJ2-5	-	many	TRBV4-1	CASSQDVTRSQETQYF	TGCGCCAGCAGCCAAGATGTCACGCGATCACAAGAGACCCAGTACTTC
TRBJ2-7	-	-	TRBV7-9	CATGRSQKTYEQYF	TGTGCCACCGGTCGGAGCCAGAAGACCTACGAGCAGTACTTC
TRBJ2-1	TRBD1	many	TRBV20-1	CSANRGQGLNEQFF	TGCAGTGCCAACAGGGGACAGGGCCTCAATGAGCAGTTCTTC
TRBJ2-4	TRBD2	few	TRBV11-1	CASSLAWRASGGAENIQYF	TGTGCCAGCAGCCTAGCGTGGAGGGCTAGCGGGGGGGCGGAGAACATTCAGTACTTC
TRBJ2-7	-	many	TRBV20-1	CSAIPYRIF	TGCAGTGCTATTCCCTATAGGATCTTC
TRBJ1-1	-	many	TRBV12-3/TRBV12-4	CASSLRSWGVVNTEAFF	TGTGCCAGCAGTTTAAGGTCTTGGGGGGTAGTGAACACTGAAGCTTTCTTT
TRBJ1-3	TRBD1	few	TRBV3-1	CASSAGTVLSGNTIYF	TGTGCCAGCAGCGCCGGGACAGTTCTCTCTGGAAACACCATATATTTT